The rows below give T cell receptor beta chains drawn from one sample of a study of blood T cell repertoires in COVID-19. TCRdb's copy holds only in-frame clones and misses some; the assay was immunoSEQ multiplex PCR. The sample contains about 170,000 clones, over 75% of which appear only once. The material sequenced was peripheral blood. These TCRs come from a man of 80 years or more with COVID-19, enrolled during active disease. The conserved cysteine and the conserved F or W are not part of the CDR3 here. Part of the rows lack a size; the others show once, few, many or a class for expanded clones.

>.|TRBV4-1|TRBJ2-5
ASSQVTGAETQY
>.|TRBV9|TRBJ2-5
ASSVEETSGRAQY
>.|TRBV10-1|TRBJ2-3
ASSLTGAKDTQY
>.|TRBV4-3|TRBJ1-4
ASSQGTGRATNEKLF
>few|TRBV9|TRBJ1-6
ASSVDPGTDSPLH
>.|TRBV3-1/TRBV3-2|TRBJ1-1
ASSHQGATEAF
>.|TRBV5-4|TRBJ2-5
ASSLLLSARETQY
>.|TRBV11-2|TRBJ2-1
ASSLEGAGRYNEQF
>.|TRBV7-2|TRBJ1-3
ASSLGEGSGNTIY
>few|TRBV5-1|TRBJ1-1
ASSLYPGLNTEAF
>.|TRBV3-1/TRBV3-2|TRBJ1-5
ASSQDLYSNQPQH
>once|TRBV11-2|TRBJ2-7
ASSPRGQGTYEQY
>.|TRBV28|TRBJ1-5
ASSWGQRNQPQH
>.|TRBV6-2/TRBV6-3|TRBJ2-7
ASSLGLAGGKGRSYEQY
>.|TRBV2|TRBJ1-1
ASSEKGSFGEAF
>.|TRBV6-5|TRBJ1-4
ASSYDTTNEKLF
>.|TRBV6-1|TRBJ1-2
ASSEAARDSYT
>.|TRBV24-1|TRBJ1-2
ATSDRGRDYGYT
>.|TRBV12-5|TRBJ2-3
ASGRGQRTDTQY
>.|TRBV11-3|TRBJ1-1
ASSSTGVVTEAF
>.|TRBV7-2|TRBJ2-2
ASRRTSRGASSPTGELF
>.|TRBV7-8|TRBJ1-6
ASSGGGSPLH
>.|TRBV19|TRBJ2-7
ASSIGHRGSQY
>few|TRBV5-6|TRBJ1-2
ASSLRGRDYGYT
>.|TRBV5-4|TRBJ1-2
ASSLESAGGYT
>.|TRBV3-1/TRBV3-2|TRBJ2-1
ASRPPGTSGVSYNEQF
>.|TRBV2|TRBJ2-7
ASSELGGYYEQY
>.|TRBV29-1|TRBJ2-7
SAGPGQGAHEQY
>.|TRBV4-2|TRBJ1-5
ASSQGTGLDNQPQH
>.|TRBV5-4|TRBJ2-1
ASSLVGTSLNEQF
>once|TRBV27|TRBJ1-1
ASSQRGTRVDEAF
>.|TRBV3-1/TRBV3-2|TRBJ1-1
ASSQSWGGAGTEAF
>.|TRBV6-5|TRBJ1-1
ASTRDYLTEAF
>.|TRBV5-4|TRBJ2-2
ASSLGGTRGNTGELF
>once|TRBV29-1|TRBJ1-4
SVGAAGEKLF
>.|TRBV6-5|TRBJ1-5
ASSYRGGNQPQH
>once|TRBV5-1|TRBJ2-1
ASSLDGGRSYNEQF
>few|TRBV20-1|TRBJ1-4
SATGNEKLF
>.|TRBV7-2|TRBJ2-3
ASSFMAGEDTQY
>.|TRBV19|TRBJ1-4
ASSPGQGGEKLF
>.|TRBV11-1|TRBJ2-5
ASSPKAGQETQY
>.|TRBV5-1|TRBJ2-2
ASSLDPGTGELF
>.|TRBV5-6|TRBJ1-5
ASSSTGGGQPQH
>.|TRBV19|TRBJ1-5
ASSITLAGTLYSNQPQH
>.|TRBV5-6|TRBJ2-7
ASSLRKLYEQY
>.|TRBV3-1/TRBV3-2|TRBJ1-2
ASSQEGSSYGYT
>.|TRBV7-2|TRBJ1-4
ASSLGVLKGEKLF